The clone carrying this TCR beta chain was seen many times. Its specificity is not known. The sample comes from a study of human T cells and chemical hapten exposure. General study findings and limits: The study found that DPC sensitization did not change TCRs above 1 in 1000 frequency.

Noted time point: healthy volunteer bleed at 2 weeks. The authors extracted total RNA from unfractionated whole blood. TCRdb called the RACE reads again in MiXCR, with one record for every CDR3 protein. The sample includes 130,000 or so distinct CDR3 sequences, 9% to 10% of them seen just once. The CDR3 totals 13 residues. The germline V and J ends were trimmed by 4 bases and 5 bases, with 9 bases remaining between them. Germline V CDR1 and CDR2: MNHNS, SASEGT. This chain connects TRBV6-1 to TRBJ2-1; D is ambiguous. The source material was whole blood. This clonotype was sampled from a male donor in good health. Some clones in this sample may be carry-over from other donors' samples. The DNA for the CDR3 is TGTGCCAGCAGTGGTTTTAGGGACAATGAGCAGTTCTTC. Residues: CASSGFRDNEQFF.